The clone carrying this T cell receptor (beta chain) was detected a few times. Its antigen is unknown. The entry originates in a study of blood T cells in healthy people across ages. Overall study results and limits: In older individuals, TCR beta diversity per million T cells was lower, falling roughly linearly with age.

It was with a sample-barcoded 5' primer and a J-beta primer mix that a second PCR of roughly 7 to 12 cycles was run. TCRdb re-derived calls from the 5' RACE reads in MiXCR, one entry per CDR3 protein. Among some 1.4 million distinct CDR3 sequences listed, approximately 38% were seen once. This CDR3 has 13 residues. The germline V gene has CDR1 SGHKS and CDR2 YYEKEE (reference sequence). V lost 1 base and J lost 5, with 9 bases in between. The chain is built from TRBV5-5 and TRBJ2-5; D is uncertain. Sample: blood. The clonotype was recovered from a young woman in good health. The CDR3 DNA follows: TGTGCCAGCAGCTTGACTGCCTCGGAGACCCAGTACTTC. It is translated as CASSLTASETQYF. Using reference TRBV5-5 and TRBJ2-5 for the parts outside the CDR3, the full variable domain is DAGVTQSPTHLIKTRGQQVTLRCSPISGHKSVSWYQQVLGQGPQFIFQYYEKEERGRGNFPDRFSARQFPNYSSELNVNALLLGDSALYLCASSLTASETQYFGPGTRLLVL.